These 9 T cell receptor beta chains were all obtained from the same sample, sequenced in a study of beta chain features in type 1 diabetes. Study-level results: Within each of all four CD4+ subsets, Type 1 diabetes patients had TCRB CDR3s that were moderately but significantly shorter.

cDNA synthesis used the whole RNA isolate, giving expressed TCRB sequences. Repertoires were generated with immunoSEQ multiplex PCR, while TCRdb's copy carries only in-frame clones and drops some. The sample holds roughly 280,000 clones, roughly 25% seen once. Their cognate antigens are unknown. What was sequenced was naive CD4+ T cells from blood. The origin of the receptors is a woman younger than 45 with type 1 diabetes.

This CDR3 is CSVDDRGTEAFF. CDR3 DNA: TGCAGCGTGGACGACAGGGGCACTGAAGCTTTCTTT. The chain employs TRBV29-1 and TRBJ1-1, with TRBD1 matching over 8 bases. The V gene end was trimmed by 6 bases and the J gene end by 4 bases; junction bases not matched to a gene: 4. There are 12 residues in the CDR3. Germline CDR1 is SQVTM and CDR2 is ANQGSEA.

Concerning this clone itself: This sample also contains other DNA sequences that code for the same CDR3. The chain joins TRBV19 to TRBJ2-5; possibly TRBD1 for D (7 bases). The germline V and J ends were trimmed by 4 bases and 4 bases, with 10 bases remaining between them. The CDR3 totals 13 residues. Germline V gives CDR1 LNHDA, CDR2 SQIVND (reference sequence). CDR3 bases: TGTGCCAGTAGTAGACAGGGAGGAGAGACCCAGTACTTC. Translating it yields CASSRQGGETQYF.

The chain combines TRBV7-2 with TRBJ2-7; TRBD1 agrees at 10 bases. CDR1 SGHTA and CDR2 FQGNSA come from the germline V gene. CDR3 length equals 15 residues. Trimming at V came to 5 bases and at J to 2 bases, leaving 6 bases not matched to a gene. The CDR3 is CASSQKGQGPYEQYF. The CDR3 coding sequence is TGTGCCAGCAGCCAAAAGGGACAGGGGCCCTACGAGCAGTACTTC.

In nucleotides, the CDR3 is TGTGCCACTCGCGCGGGACAGGGGACCTACGAGCAGTACTTC. Translating gives CATRAGQGTYEQYF. The rearrangement joins TRBV18 to TRBJ2-7; 10 bases match TRBD1. The CDR3 extends over 14 amino acids. After removal of 10 bases from V and 2 bases from J, the junction contained 8 bases not matched to a gene. The V gene's germline CDR1 is KGHSH and CDR2 LQKENI. The full variable domain, completed using reference TRBV18 and TRBJ2-7, is NAGVMQNPRHLVRRRGQEARLRCSPMKGHSHVYWYRQLPEEGLKFMVYLQKENIIDESGMPKERFSAEFPKEGPSILRIQQVVRGDSAAYFCATRAGQGTYEQYFGPGTRLTVT.

V and J are TRBV7-9 and TRBJ2-3; 7 bases map to TRBD2. CDR1 is SEHNR and CDR2 is FQNEAQ in the germline V gene (reference sequence). This CDR3 comprises 15 residues. The ends lost 3 bases at V and 5 bases at J; junction bases unmatched: 8. The CDR3 DNA sequence: TGTGCCAGCAGCTTGGTACTAGCGCATATAGATACGCAGTATTTT. The encoded protein is CASSLVLAHIDTQYF.

CDR3 coding DNA: TGTGCCAGCAGTTACTCGCCGGATGGCTACACCTTC. Translating gives CASSYSPDGYTF. The V gene is TRBV6-6, the J gene TRBJ1-2; D is undetermined. Looked up from germline, CDR1 is MNHNY and CDR2 is SVGAGI (reference sequence). The V gene lost 0 bases and the J gene lost 6 bases, with 5 bases spanning the gap. This CDR3 has 12 residues.

The table lists this clone with a few counts. The rearrangement uses TRBV11-2 and TRBJ2-3; 11 bases map to TRBD2. The V and J ends lost 3 bases and 5 bases, in that order; junction bases with no gene match: 4. CDR1 is SGHAT and CDR2 is FQNNGV in the germline V gene. The length of the CDR3 is 15 residues. CDR3 sequence: CASSLLAGGGDTQYF. DNA of the CDR3: TGTGCCAGCAGCTTGTTAGCGGGAGGGGGAGATACGCAGTATTTT.

This clone was seen more than once but under ten times. Other DNA sequences within the sample encode an identical CDR3. The chain combines TRBV7-3 with TRBJ2-3; D not certain. The CDR3 spans 12 residues. Trimming removed 5 bases at V and 0 bases at J, with 3 bases between. Germline assignment: CDR1 SGHTA and CDR2 FQGTGA. CDR3 protein: CASSQSTDTQYF. The CDR3 DNA sequence: TGTGCCAGCAGCCAAAGCACAGATACGCAGTATTTT.

This CDR3 is CASSPLDRSSNIQYF. CDR3 sequence (DNA): TGTGCCAGCTCACCACTGGACAGATCGTCAAACATTCAGTACTTC. This chain connects TRBV18 to TRBJ2-4; TRBD1 is a possible D gene (6 bases). Germline CDR1 KGHSH, CDR2 LQKENI. V lost 1 base to trimming and J lost 6 bases, with 13 bases between them. This CDR3 region has 15 residues.